This T cell receptor beta chain was identified in a study of T cell responses to AZD1222 COVID-19 vaccine. Using immunoSEQ multiplex PCR, the repertoire was profiled, and TCRdb retains in-frame clones only, with some absent. Of over 100,000 clones in the sample, approximately 90% were seen once. V lost 7 bases and J lost 9, with 13 bases in between. The CDR3 is 13 residues long. Germline assignment: CDR1 MDHEN and CDR2 SYDVKM. The chain links TRBV28 to TRBJ1-6; a possible D gene is TRBD1 (5 bases). The clonotype comes from an adult who received the AZD1222 COVID-19 vaccine. The sequenced sample was peripheral blood, obtained 28 days after the second AZD1222 dose. The CDR3 DNA sequence: TGTGCCAGCATCCAGGATCAGGGTTCACCCCTCCACTTT. Encoded protein: CASIQDQGSPLHF.